These T cell receptor beta chains were read from a single sample in a study of control samples from healthy donors and cancer patients. The table came from immunoSEQ multiplex PCR; TCRdb's copy has only in-frame clones and leaves some out. The repertoire includes some 120,000 clones, 85% to 90% of them detected once, and 1.1% sits in the top ten. Sequencing was done on a sample of PBMCs. The receptor set was obtained from a woman aged 45-60 years with colorectal cancer. Each CDR3 is given with its conserved first and last residue. A D gene is named only where the DNA matches it firmly. Size is omitted from some rows. Given values are once, few, many or a class for expanded clones.

v_call,d_call,clone_size,j_call,cdr3_nt,cdr3_aa
TRBV18,TRBD1,.,TRBJ1-6,TGTGCCAGCTCACCAGCCAGTACGGACAGGGTAAATTCCCTCCACTTT,CASSPASTDRVNSLHF
TRBV25-1,TRBD1,.,TRBJ1-4,TGTGCCAGCAGTGAATGGCGGGACAGGGAAAAACTGTTTTTT,CASSEWRDREKLFF
TRBV20-1,.,.,TRBJ2-7,TGCAGTGCTAGTTCCGGCAGGGTGGCCTACGAGCAGTACTTC,CSASSGRVAYEQYF
TRBV27,.,.,TRBJ1-2,TGTGCCAGCAGTTCGACAGGCCGTCTCTATGGCTACACCTTC,CASSSTGRLYGYTF
TRBV7-2,.,.,TRBJ1-5,TGTGCCAGCAGCTCCAGGGTCGGGACGGACAATCAGCCCCAGCATTTT,CASSSRVGTDNQPQHF
TRBV30,.,.,TRBJ1-1,TGTGCCTGGAGTAGGACGGGCATGAACACTGAAGCTTTCTTT,CAWSRTGMNTEAFF
TRBV6-5,.,.,TRBJ2-3,TGTGCCAGCAGTTACTCGGCAGGAAACACAGATACGCAGTATTTT,CASSYSAGNTDTQYF
TRBV7-2,.,.,TRBJ2-3,TGTGCCAGCAGCCTAGGAGGGGGTAACACAGATACGCAGTATTTT,CASSLGGGNTDTQYF
TRBV29-1,TRBD1,.,TRBJ2-1,TGCAGCGTTGAGCTCTCCGGGACAGCAAACAATGAGCAGTTCTTC,CSVELSGTANNEQFF
TRBV6-2/TRBV6-3,TRBD2,.,TRBJ2-5,TGTGCCAGCAGTTATGTTCTCCCGGGACTAGCGGGAGTAAAGCCTTTGGAGACCCAGTACTTC,CASSYVLPGLAGVKPLETQYF
TRBV7-2,.,.,TRBJ2-3,TGTGCCAGCAGCTTAGGAGCCAGCACAGATACGCAGTATTTT,CASSLGASTDTQYF
TRBV10-3,TRBD1,.,TRBJ1-2,TGTGCCATCAGTGAGCCTCTTGACAGGGGAGACTATGGCTACACCTTC,CAISEPLDRGDYGYTF
TRBV7-3,TRBD2,.,TRBJ2-5,TGTGCCAGCAGCCCCGGAGGTAGCGGGAGGCGGGAGACCCAGTACTTC,CASSPGGSGRRETQYF
TRBV5-8,.,.,TRBJ1-5,TGTGCCAGCAGGCCTCGGGGCAATCAGCCCCAGCATTTT,CASRPRGNQPQHF
TRBV5-1,.,.,TRBJ2-7,TGCGCCAGCAGCGAAAGCGGCACCTACGAGCAGTACTTC,CASSESGTYEQYF
TRBV3-1/TRBV3-2,TRBD2,.,TRBJ2-2,TGTGCCAGCAGGGTTAGCGGGAGTTACACCGGGGAGCTGTTTTTT,CASRVSGSYTGELFF
TRBV11-2,.,.,TRBJ2-5,TGTGCCAGCAGCCGCACTATGGTGGGCGGGATTGAAGAGACCCAGTACTTC,CASSRTMVGGIEETQYF
TRBV9,.,once,TRBJ2-7,TGTGCCAGCAGCGTAGGGGTGGGCGCCTACGAGCAGTACTTC,CASSVGVGAYEQYF
TRBV5-1,.,few,TRBJ2-7,TGCGCCAGCAGCTTGGCCACGTCGGTAAGCTCCTACGAGCAGTACTTC,CASSLATSVSSYEQYF
TRBV5-1,.,.,TRBJ1-1,TGCGCCAGCAGCCGGACGGGACGGCAGAACACTGAAGCTTTCTTT,CASSRTGRQNTEAFF
TRBV6-5,.,.,TRBJ2-2,TGTGCCAGCACCCGGGGGACCGGGGAGCTGTTTTTT,CASTRGTGELFF
TRBV28,TRBD1,.,TRBJ2-3,TGTGCCAGCAGTTACCCGGGACAGGGTTTGACAGATACGCAGTATTTT,CASSYPGQGLTDTQYF
TRBV5-1,TRBD1,.,TRBJ2-3,TGCGCCAGCAGGACAGGGTTTAGCACAGATACGCAGTATTTT,CASRTGFSTDTQYF
TRBV10-2,.,.,TRBJ1-2,TGCGCCAGCAGTCCCGGGTTTTTGTGGGGCTACACCTTC,CASSPGFLWGYTF
TRBV7-2,.,.,TRBJ2-5,TGTGCCAGCAGCTTAGGCTCCCGGTACCAAGAGACCCAGTACTTC,CASSLGSRYQETQYF
TRBV7-3,.,few,TRBJ2-2,TGTGCCAGCAGCTTAGCCGCGACCGGGGAGCTGTTTTTT,CASSLAATGELFF
TRBV5-4,.,.,TRBJ2-2,TGTGCCAGCAGCTTTTGGCCCAACAGGGAGGACACCGGGGAGCTGTTTTTT,CASSFWPNREDTGELFF
TRBV1,.,.,TRBJ2-2,TGCACCAGCAGCCAAGTGCTTAGCGGGAGTAGTACCGGGGAGCTGTTTTTT,CTSSQVLSGSSTGELFF
TRBV18,TRBD1,.,TRBJ1-2,TGTGCCAGCTCACGGGGACAGAACGCAGCCTTC,CASSRGQNAAF
TRBV6-5,TRBD1,.,TRBJ1-1,TGTGCCACGGGACAGGGAGACACTGAAGCTTTCTTT,CATGQGDTEAFF
TRBV7-3,TRBD2,.,TRBJ2-1,TGTGCCAGCAGCAGAGCGGGGCTAGCCGTCAATGAGCAGTTCTTC,CASSRAGLAVNEQFF
TRBV29-1,TRBD1,.,TRBJ2-7,TGCAGCGTTGATACCGGGACAGGGTCGTACGAGCAGTACTTC,CSVDTGTGSYEQYF
TRBV30,.,once,TRBJ1-1,TGTGCCTGGAGTGCGGGGGGGAGGCCTCGGGCTGAAGCTTTCTTT,CAWSAGGRPRAEAFF
TRBV10-3,TRBD1,once,TRBJ2-7,TGTGCCATCTCTCCGGGACAGGGGACCCCCGAGGGGTACTTC,CAISPGQGTPEGYF
TRBV11-2,TRBD2,.,TRBJ2-7,TGTGCCAGCAGCTTCCCGACTAGCGGGAGTGGCTCGTACGAGCAGTACTTC,CASSFPTSGSGSYEQYF